The clone carrying this TCR beta chain was seen only a few times. Its antigen is currently unknown. The time point here: persistent/refractory GD, antithyroid drugs over 5 years with positive TRAb. Following extraction of RNA from PBMCs, that RNA was used to make the TCR library. An endocrinology department located in Xi'an, China, was where the patients came from. CDR1 and CDR2 from the germline V gene are SEHNR and FQNEAQ (reference sequence). The V and J ends lost 3 bases and 0 bases respectively, with 11 bases between them. The CDR3 is 16 residues long. Researchers made TCR beta libraries by using iRepertoire HTBI primers and running Arm-PCR on CDR3 regions. Each CDR3 protein gets one entry after TCRdb re-called the multiplex PCR reads with MiXCR. The sample consists of around 460,000 distinct CDR3 sequences, roughly 22% of them appearing once. The sample originates from a study of regulatory T cells in long-lasting Graves disease. Study-level points and caveats: TCR diversity was lower in persistent Graves' patients than in newly diagnosed ones. Shared public clonotypes totalled about 2,600 in persistent patients, compared with about 970 in new patients.

This receptor was obtained from a female donor with Graves disease. The chain links TRBV7-9 to TRBJ2-2, with D perhaps TRBD1 (5 bases). Source: peripheral blood mononuclear cells (PBMCs), taken when the disease was refractory, from a patient treated with antithyroid drugs. The CDR3 region has the DNA TGTGCCAGCAGCTTCTCAGTAGGGGCGAACACCGGGGAGCTGTTTTTT. Protein: CASSFSVGANTGELFF.